These 24 T cell receptor beta chains were all obtained from the same sample, sequenced in a study of T cell responses to AZD1222 COVID-19 vaccine. Sequenced by immunoSEQ multiplex PCR; TCRdb stores in-frame clones only, minus some. Among some 130,000 clones listed, about 93% were seen once. Sequencing used peripheral blood, obtained 28 days after the second AZD1222 dose. Source of these receptors: an adult who received the AZD1222 COVID-19 vaccine.

This chain links TRBV6-1 with TRBJ2-6; either TRBD1 or TRBD2 may fit D (5 bases each). V lost 4 bases, J lost 2 bases, and 12 bases lay in between. The CDR3 totals 16 residues. Germline V gene data show CDR1 as MNHNS and CDR2 as SASEGT. The CDR3 is CASSGPLGAGANVLTF. The DNA of the CDR3 is TGTGCCAGCAGTGGACCTTTGGGGGCTGGGGCCAACGTCCTGACTTTC.

The rearrangement links TRBV27 to TRBJ1-6; D gene unclear. V was clipped by 6 bases and J by 7 bases, with 7 bases between them. CDR1 is MNHEY, CDR2 SMNVEV, per germline (reference sequence). The CDR3 is 12 amino acids. The CDR3, as DNA: TGTGCCAGCAGGCTTCAGAATTCACCCCTCCACTTT. Translating gives CASRLQNSPLHF.

This clone has a handful of counts. This chain links TRBV7-2 with TRBJ1-3; a weak D match, TRBD1 (6 bases). V was pared by 4 bases and J by 3 bases, with 10 bases between. Germline CDR1 reads SGHTA; CDR2 reads FQGNSA. CDR3 length: 14 residues. In nucleotides, the CDR3 is TGTGCCAGCAGCTCACAGGGTGGTGGAAACACCATATATTTT. It encodes CASSSQGGGNTIYF.

The chain has TRBV30 and TRBJ1-1; possibly TRBD1 for D (6 bases). Trimming shortened V by 4 bases and J by 4 bases, and 10 bases separated the two germline ends. Looked up from germline, CDR1 is GTSNPN and CDR2 is SVGIG (reference sequence). There are 12 residues in the CDR3. CDR3 region: CAWTGDSTEAFF. Written as DNA, the CDR3 is TGTGCCTGGACAGGGGATAGCACTGAAGCTTTCTTT.

This chain joins TRBV7-9 and TRBJ2-4; 9 nucleotides match TRBD2. This CDR3 region has 15 residues. V lost 5 bases to trimming and J lost 7 bases; unmatched junction nucleotides: 9. Germline V gene lookup returns CDR1 SEHNR and CDR2 FQNEAQ (reference sequence). CDR3: CASSVSSGAGNIQYF. Here the CDR3 DNA reads TGTGCCAGCAGCGTTTCTAGCGGGGCGGGGAACATTCAGTACTTC.

The J gene is TRBJ2-2, the V gene TRBV5-5, with 8 bases matching TRBD2. Losses at the gene ends were 1 base for V and 2 bases for J; bases not matched to a gene: 10. This CDR3 is 18 amino acids long. Germline V CDR1 and CDR2: SGHKS, YYEKEE (reference sequence). CDR3 amino acids: CASSLIALAALNTGELFF. Here the CDR3 DNA reads TGTGCCAGCAGCTTGATTGCACTAGCGGCCTTAAACACCGGGGAGCTGTTTTTT.

V usage is TRBV27 and J usage is TRBJ1-2; D uncertain. Germline values: CDR1 MNHEY, CDR2 SMNVEV (reference sequence). The CDR3 totals 16 residues. The V and J ends lost 4 bases and 1 base respectively, with 16 bases between them. CDR3 bases: TGTGCCAGCAGTTACCTCTATCAACGTATTAACTATGGCTACACCTTC. It codes for CASSYLYQRINYGYTF.

This clone was seen just once. V usage is TRBV5-4 and J usage is TRBJ2-5, with D possibly matching TRBD1 (8 bases). Trimming removed 4 bases from V and 5 bases from J, with 21 bases in between. CDR3 length: 16 amino acids. CDR1 SGHNT and CDR2 YYREEE come from the germline V gene (reference sequence). The CDR3 DNA sequence: TGTGCCAGCAGCCCGGGAGGACAGGGAGTACACGAGACCCAGTACTTC. Amino acids: CASSPGGQGVHETQYF.

The genes are TRBV16 and TRBJ2-3, with D unresolved. The CDR3 loop spans 12 amino acids. Germline loops: CDR1 KGHSY, CDR2 FQNENV. With 0 bases removed from V and 6 bases from J, the gap between germline ends came to 4 bases. In DNA form, the CDR3 reads TGTGCCAGCAGCCAATCTTCCGATACGCAGTATTTT. Its protein is CASSQSSDTQYF.

V gene TRBV21-1 combines with J gene TRBJ1-2; the tabulated D call, TRBD1, remains unverified against the DNA. TRBV21-1 is given as a pseudogene. This CDR3 comprises 14 residues. The chain's CDR3 is CASPSTGANYGYTF. The CDR3, as DNA: TGTGCCAGCCCTTCGACAGGGGCTAACTATGGCTACACCTTC.

The CDR3 sequence is CASSLATSTNTEAFF. CDR3 coding DNA: TGTGCCAGCAGCTTAGCGACCTCGACGAACACTGAAGCTTTCTTT. The J gene is TRBJ1-1, the V gene TRBV7-2; D is unclear. Germline CDR1 and CDR2: SGHTA and FQGNSA. The V end lost 0 bases, the J end lost 1 base, and 9 bases lay between the germline ends. The CDR3 contains 15 residues.

This clone was observed a few times. The chain recombines TRBV2 with TRBJ2-7; D may be TRBD2 (5 bases). The CDR3 covers 15 residues. Germline-derived CDR1 and CDR2 are SNHLY and FYNNEI. Trimming stripped 2 bases from V and 3 bases from J, with 14 bases between. DNA for the CDR3: TGTGCCAGCAGTGAACCGGGGTTCGAGGTCTACGAGCAGTACTTC. Translated, it gives CASSEPGFEVYEQYF. The whole variable domain, filled in from reference TRBV2 and TRBJ2-7, reads EPEVTQTPSHQVTQMGQEVILRCVPISNHLYFYWYRQILGQKVEFLVSFYNNEISEKSEIFDDQFSVERPDGSNFTLKIRSTKLEDSAMYFCASSEPGFEVYEQYFGPGTRLTVT.

The chain recombines TRBV5-1 with TRBJ2-7; D is perhaps TRBD1 (6 bases). V was pared by 0 bases and J by 2 bases, with 12 bases between. The CDR3 is 15 amino acids. Looked up from germline, CDR1 is SGHRS and CDR2 is YFSETQ. CDR3 protein: CASSLARRGTYEQYF. In nucleotides, the CDR3 is TGCGCCAGCAGCTTGGCCCGCAGGGGAACCTACGAGCAGTACTTC.

The chain joins TRBV5-8 to TRBJ1-5; tentative D call: TRBD1 (5 bases). CDR3 length: 14 residues. Germline V CDR1 and CDR2: SGHTS, YDEGEE. Trimming took 4 bases from V and 1 from J, leaving 9 bases between them. CDR3 residues: CASSARGSNQPQHF. DNA for the CDR3: TGTGCCAGCAGCGCCCGGGGCAGCAATCAGCCCCAGCATTTT. The full variable domain, in which reference TRBV5-8 and TRBJ1-5 provide the parts outside the CDR3, is EAGVTQSPTHLIKTRGQQATLRCSPISGHTSVYWYQQALGLGLQFLLWYDEGEERNRGNFPPRFSGRQFPNYSSELNVNALELEDSALYLCASSARGSNQPQHFGDGTRLSIL.

The CDR3 DNA is TGTGCCAGCAGCCTGTCCGGGACAGGGGTACGCAATGAGCAGTTCTTC. This gives the protein CASSLSGTGVRNEQFF. This chain links TRBV9 with TRBJ2-1; TRBD1 matches 10 bases. Trimming cost V 4 bases and J 6 bases; bases outside gene matches: 10. The CDR3 extends over 16 amino acids. Germline V lookup: CDR1 SGDLS, CDR2 YYNGEE.

The CDR3 nucleotides are TGTGCCAGCAGCTTAGCGGGGGGGAGCTACGAGCAGTACTTC. This encodes CASSLAGGSYEQYF. The chain recombines TRBV5-4 with TRBJ2-7, with TRBD2 identical over 10 bases. Germline assignment: CDR1 SGHNT and CDR2 YYREEE (reference sequence). V was pared by 2 bases and J by 3 bases, with 2 bases of the junction left unmatched. The CDR3 is made up of 14 amino acids.

CDR3 bases: TGTGCCAGCACCGGGACAGTTCGGCGGGTAGAGACCCAGTACTTC. It codes for CASTGTVRRVETQYF. The rearrangement uses TRBV2 and TRBJ2-5; 7 bases align to TRBD1. CDR1 is SNHLY, CDR2 FYNNEI, per germline. The CDR3 totals 15 residues. V dropped 7 bases and J dropped 4; count of bases not matched to a gene: 12.

This clone was picked up one time. The gene calls are TRBV29-1 and TRBJ2-3; D not certain. Germline-derived CDR1 and CDR2 are SQVTM and ANQGSEA. The CDR3 length is 12 residues. Trimming took off 7 bases at V and 6 bases at J, with 14 bases between the two ends. Here the CDR3 reads CSAEIRADTQYF. CDR3 coding DNA: TGCAGCGCGGAGATACGCGCTGATACGCAGTATTTT.

This chain connects TRBV12-3 or TRBV12-4 to TRBJ1-2, with D hard to call. The CDR3 runs to 12 residues. The germline V and J ends were trimmed by 5 bases and 1 base, with 5 bases remaining between them. DNA for the CDR3: TGTGCCAGCAGTAATATTAACTATGGCTACACCTTC. Protein: CASSNINYGYTF.

The gene calls are TRBV11-2 and TRBJ1-5; perhaps TRBD1 as D (5 bases). This CDR3 comprises 15 residues. The ends were cut back, 1 base at V and 4 bases at J, with 11 bases in the middle. The V gene's germline CDR1 is SGHAT and CDR2 FQNNGV. In DNA form, the CDR3 reads TGTGCCAGCAGCTTAGGGGTGGGGGGGAATCAGCCCCAGCATTTT. Translation gives CASSLGVGGNQPQHF.

This chain joins TRBV11-2 and TRBJ2-1; D remains unclear. This CDR3 contains 12 residues. Germline V gene data show CDR1 as SGHAT and CDR2 as FQNNGV. V was shortened by 0 bases and J by 6 bases, with 3 bases between the two germline ends. The CDR3 region has the DNA TGTGCCAGCAGCTTAGATCTCAATGAGCAGTTCTTC. Its translation is CASSLDLNEQFF.

This chain uses TRBV25-1 with TRBJ1-1, with 7 bases aligning to TRBD1. With V trimmed by 4 bases and J by 5 bases, 10 bases remained unmatched. CDR1 MGHDK and CDR2 SYGVNS come from the germline V gene. CDR3 length: 15 amino acids. The CDR3 DNA follows: TGTGCCAGCAGTGTGCTGACAGGGCCGAGAACTGAAGCTTTCTTT. It yields the protein CASSVLTGPRTEAFF.

The table lists this clone with a count of one. This chain links TRBV24-1 with TRBJ2-2; D is unclear. The CDR3 sequence is 18 residues long. Trimming stripped 0 bases from V and 5 bases from J, with 18 bases between. The germline V gene has CDR1 KGHDR and CDR2 SFDVKD. CDR3 sequence reads: CATSDLTHSTDRTGELFF. Here the CDR3 DNA reads TGTGCCACCAGTGATTTGACCCACTCCACTGACCGTACCGGGGAGCTGTTTTTT.

The chain carries TRBV5-1 and TRBJ2-3; D perhaps matches TRBD2 (5 bases). V lost 0 bases to trimming and J lost 7 bases, with 6 bases between them. Germline V CDR1 and CDR2: SGHRS, YFSETQ. The CDR3 is made up of 12 amino acids. In nucleotides, the CDR3 is TGCGCCAGCAGCTTGGCGGGGAATACGCAGTATTTT. As protein: CASSLAGNTQYF.